These T cell receptor beta chains were read from a single sample in a study of T-cell memory formation after mild COVID-19. TCRdb recomputed calls from the 5' RACE reads with MiXCR, one row per CDR3 protein. The data hold 30,000 to 35,000 distinct CDR3 sequences, with 7% to 8% observed a single time. Sequenced sample: PBMCs or a T cell subset sorted from them (not recorded which). The origin of the receptors is a man between 18 and 35 years old who had mild COVID-19 (a few samples of this study predate the infection). Cell type and time point are not known. Each CDR3 is given with its conserved first and last residue. Each record gives: V gene, D gene, J gene, clone size, CDR3 length, CDR3 DNA, CDR3 protein. D genes are given only for firm matches. For some rows the clone size is stated as once, few or many, or as a class when expanded; others skip it.

TRBV25-1	.	TRBJ2-3	many	17	TGTGCCAGCAGCCTCGGGGTGGGCAAGGGGGGTGTCGGTACGCAGTATTTT	CASSLGVGKGGVGTQYF
TRBV28	.	TRBJ1-6	many	15	TGTGCCAGCAGTTTATCTACGGGCTATAATTCACCCCTCCACTTT	CASSLSTGYNSPLHF
TRBV27	TRBD2	TRBJ2-1	once	16	TGTGCCAGCAGTTTCGGACTAGCGGGAGTCAGAAATGAGCAGTTCTTC	CASSFGLAGVRNEQFF
TRBV7-7	TRBD1	TRBJ2-3	many	14	TGTGCCAGCAGCTCCGGACAGGCTACAGATACGCAGTATTTT	CASSSGQATDTQYF
TRBV5-5	.	TRBJ2-1	many	13	TGTGCCAGCAGCTTAGGGACTTCAAATGAGCAGTTCTTC	CASSLGTSNEQFF
TRBV2	TRBD2	TRBJ2-1	many	17	TGTGCCAGCGGCACTCCCGAACTAGCGGGGGAAGAGAATGAGCAGTTCTTC	CASGTPELAGEENEQFF
TRBV20-1	TRBD1	TRBJ1-1	medium-sized	12	TGCAGTGCTTGGACAGGGAACACTGAAGCTTTCTTT	CSAWTGNTEAFF
TRBV5-1	.	TRBJ1-1	many	15	TGCGCCAGCAGCTCCACCGGGACCCCGAACACTGAAGCTTTCTTT	CASSSTGTPNTEAFF
TRBV6-1	.	TRBJ2-2	many	12	TGTGCCAGCAGTGTGGGGTCCGGGGAGCTGTTTTTT	CASSVGSGELFF
TRBV11-2	.	TRBJ1-3	many	14	TGTGCCAGCAGTCTTACAGGGCGTGGAAACACCATATATTTT	CASSLTGRGNTIYF
TRBV6-2/TRBV6-3	.	TRBJ1-1	many	14	TGTGCCAGCAGTTACCAGGACGAGAACACTGAAGCTTTCTTT	CASSYQDENTEAFF
TRBV12-3/TRBV12-4	.	TRBJ1-1	many	12	TGTGCCAGCAGTTTATTGGGGGCCCAAGCTTTCTTT	CASSLLGAQAFF
TRBV20-1	.	TRBJ2-3	few	12	TGCAGTGCCGCATCCGGTTCAGATACGCAGTATTTT	CSAASGSDTQYF
TRBV12-3/TRBV12-4	.	TRBJ2-1	few	13	TGTGCCAGCAGTTTAAGCTCTGTTAATGAGCAGTTCTTC	CASSLSSVNEQFF
TRBV11-2	.	TRBJ2-1	many	19	TGTGCCAGCAGCTTATACCCCCAAGGCGGGGCAAGCTCCTACAATGAGCAGTTCTTC	CASSLYPQGGASSYNEQFF
TRBV6-6	.	TRBJ2-4	many	13	TGTGCCAGCAGTTATGGCATTTTAAACATTCAGTACTTC	CASSYGILNIQYF
TRBV28	TRBD1	TRBJ1-3	.	13	TGTGCCAGCAGGTCGGGACAGGGAGACACCATATATTTT	CASRSGQGDTIYF
TRBV29-1	TRBD1	TRBJ2-5	many	14	TGCAGCGTTCCCGGACAGGGTCTCCAAGAGACCCAGTACTTC	CSVPGQGLQETQYF
TRBV18	.	TRBJ1-5	many	14	TGTGCCAGCTCACCAGAGGCAGGGAGTCAGCCCCAGCATTTT	CASSPEAGSQPQHF
TRBV12-3/TRBV12-4	.	TRBJ1-1	many	14	TGTGCCAGCAGTTTAGCGCTTTGGAACACTGAAGCTTTCTTT	CASSLALWNTEAFF
TRBV4-3	TRBD2	TRBJ2-1	many	18	TGCGCCAGCAGCCAAGAACCCCGGGGGGGGTTCTCCTACAATGAGCAGTTCTTC	CASSQEPRGGFSYNEQFF
TRBV24-1	.	TRBJ1-3	many	16	TGTGCCACCAGTGATTTGGCAGAACCTCCTGGAAACACCATATATTTT	CATSDLAEPPGNTIYF
TRBV12-3/TRBV12-4	.	TRBJ2-5	many	13	TGTGCCAGCAGTTTAAACAGACAAGAGACCCAGTACTTC	CASSLNRQETQYF
TRBV6-6	.	TRBJ2-2	many	12	TGTGCCAGCAGTGTTAACCCGGGGGAGCTGTTTTTT	CASSVNPGELFF
TRBV6-4	TRBD2	TRBJ2-3	.	15	TGTGCCAGCAGTAGACTAGCGGGGGAAGAGGATACGCAGTATTTT	CASSRLAGEEDTQYF
TRBV9	TRBD2	TRBJ2-1	many	15	TGTGCCAGCAGCCCGCAGCGGGGGCCTTACAATGAGCAGTTCTTC	CASSPQRGPYNEQFF
TRBV6-6	.	TRBJ1-2	many	12	TGTGCCAGCAGTTATGACAACTATGGCTACACCTTC	CASSYDNYGYTF
TRBV19	.	TRBJ1-1	many	13	TGTGCCAGTATGGGGGGGTGGAACACTGAAGCTTTCTTT	CASMGGWNTEAFF
TRBV15	.	TRBJ2-5	many	15	TGTGCCACCAGCAGAGATCGGCGGCCCCAAGAGACCCAGTACTTC	CATSRDRRPQETQYF
TRBV6-2/TRBV6-3	TRBD1	TRBJ2-5	many	14	TGTGCCAGCAGTGACAGACAGGGTCGGGAGACCCAGTACTTC	CASSDRQGRETQYF
TRBV11-2	TRBD2	TRBJ2-5	many	15	TGTGCCAGCAGAACTAGCGGGGGCAGCGGAGAGACCCAGTACTTC	CASRTSGGSGETQYF
TRBV7-3	.	TRBJ2-1	many	17	TGTGCCAGCAGCTACAAGACGGGACTCAAAGAAAGCCATGAGCAGTTCTTC	CASSYKTGLKESHEQFF
TRBV6-6	TRBD1	TRBJ1-2	many	14	TGTGCCAGCAGTTACGCCGACAGGGGGGATGGCTACACCTTC	CASSYADRGDGYTF
TRBV12-5	TRBD1	TRBJ1-5	.	14	TGTGCTAGTGGTCCGCAGGGGGCTTATCAGCCCCAGCATTTT	CASGPQGAYQPQHF
TRBV20-1	.	TRBJ2-6	many	15	TGCAGTGCTAGAAGGGGAGCCTCTGGGGCCAACGTCCTGACTTTC	CSARRGASGANVLTF
TRBV6-5	.	TRBJ2-3	few	12	TGTGCCAGCAGGTCCGAAGCAGATACGCAGTATTTT	CASRSEADTQYF
TRBV4-1	.	TRBJ1-2	few	14	TGCGCCAGCAGGCAACAGGGTCGGGACTATGGCTACACCTTC	CASRQQGRDYGYTF
TRBV20-1	TRBD1	TRBJ1-3	few	13	TGCAGTGCTAAGACAGGGGGTTGGAACACCATATATTTT	CSAKTGGWNTIYF
TRBV12-3/TRBV12-4	TRBD2	TRBJ2-5	.	18	TGTGCCAGCAGGCCGGGACTAGCGGGGGAGAACCCCTTGGAGACCCAGTACTTC	CASRPGLAGENPLETQYF
TRBV12-3/TRBV12-4	.	TRBJ2-3	many	13	TGTGCCAGCAGTTTATCGTCTGGGGCTACGCAGTATTTT	CASSLSSGATQYF
TRBV12-3/TRBV12-4	.	TRBJ1-2	many	15	TGTGCCAGCAGTTTAAGAGGTGGAGCGGACTATGGCTACACCTTC	CASSLRGGADYGYTF
TRBV11-2	.	TRBJ2-2	many	15	TGTGCCAGCAGCTTAGTCGCTTTTGGCACCGGGGAGCTGTTTTTT	CASSLVAFGTGELFF